This T cell receptor beta chain was sequenced in a study of T cells in localized non-small cell lung cancer. Study-wide points: There was an association of higher blood T cell density with longer overall survival. When the top 100 tumor clones were examined, a median around 58 of them also appeared in the adjacent lung, which was paired and uninvolved. There was higher T cell clonality in uninvolved adjacent lung than in tumor, and it was highest there.

CDR3 size: 13 residues. V was clipped by 4 bases and J by 0 bases, with 7 bases between them. CDR1 and CDR2 (germline): LNHDA, SQIVND (reference sequence). A note on this clone: The antigen is unknown.

This table comes from immunoSEQ multiplex PCR, and its TCRdb copy is limited to in-frame clones, with some not included. The sample lists roughly 84,000 clones; 70% to 90% were seen once. The sequence derives from a woman between 35 and 70 years old with stage I squamous cell lung carcinoma. The material sequenced was peripheral blood, taken before any cancer treatment. The rearrangement joins TRBV19 to TRBJ2-7; no clear D. The CDR3 protein is CASSTGNSYEQYF. DNA of the CDR3: TGTGCCAGTAGTACAGGAAACTCCTACGAGCAGTACTTC.